This TCR beta chain came from a study of cytomegalovirus exposure and HLA in healthy donors. The PCR was carried out with 60 Vbeta primers and 13 Jbeta primers. Data came from immunoSEQ multiplex PCR; TCRdb stores just in-frame clones and leaves some out. In all, the sample yields some 75,000 clones. Whole-study findings and limits: A prior analysis recorded that most TCR beta V segments were productive about 87% or about 30% of the time. Several of the most significant clusters appeared linked to common viral pathogens, based on a later analysis. A later analysis reportedly found that, within productive TCRs, an Asian-associated ancestry cluster had fewer N-insertions than the mean observed across the approximately 670 donors.

To note about this clone: Its target is unknown. Other DNA sequences from this sample encode an identical CDR3 as well.

V was pared by 0 bases and J by 8 bases, with 11 bases between. This CDR3 has 15 residues. Germline loops: CDR1 MNHEY, CDR2 SVGAGI. This cohort consisted of healthy bone marrow donors. The TCR sequence derives from a boy aged 5-17 years in good health and CMV-seronegative. The rearrangement links TRBV6-5 to TRBJ1-6; D might be TRBD1 (5 bases). The sample comprised PBMCs. CDR3 sequence: CASSYSGQRYSPLHF. The CDR3 DNA reads as TGTGCCAGCAGTTACTCAGGACAAAGATATTCACCCCTCCACTTT.